These 7 T cell receptor beta chains were all obtained from the same sample, sequenced in a study of CD8 T cells in Susac syndrome. It was with random hexamers that about 0.45 to 1 ug RNA was reverse transcribed. From the immunoSEQ multiplex PCR reads, TCRdb called clonotypes with MiXCR, one entry per CDR3 protein. Among 300,000 or so distinct CDR3 sequences listed, 92% were seen once. Sequences were obtained from CD4+ T cells from PBMCs. Every receptor here comes from a human donor with multiple sclerosis.

This sequence joins TRBV19 and TRBJ2-1, with 9 bases lining up with TRBD1. The V gene's germline CDR1 is LNHDA and CDR2 SQIVND (reference sequence). V shed 5 bases, J shed 8 bases, and the junction held 7 bases outside the gene matches. This CDR3 comprises 14 residues. CDR3 sequence: CASSFRQGEDEQFF. CDR3 DNA: TGTGCCAGTAGTTTTAGACAGGGGGAGGATGAGCAGTTCTTC.

This clonotype was counted once. This chain joins TRBV20-1 and TRBJ2-3, with D possibly matching TRBD2 (6 bases). In germline, CDR1 is DFQATT, CDR2 SNEGSKA (reference sequence). V shed 8 bases and J shed 0 bases, with 12 bases lying between them. The CDR3 runs 13 residues. This CDR3 is CSPKAGSTDTQYF. Here the CDR3 DNA reads TGCAGTCCCAAGGCGGGGAGCACAGATACGCAGTATTTT.

The chain links TRBV5-4 to TRBJ2-1; D is tentatively TRBD1 or TRBD2 (5 bases each). The CDR3 is 16 residues long. The germline CDR1 and CDR2 sequences are SGHNT and YYREEE (reference sequence). V lost 4 bases, J lost 10 bases, and 24 bases lay in between. DNA for the CDR3: TGTGCCAGCAGCCACAGGTCCTCAGGAGGCTCGGAGGAGCAGTTCTTC. Residues: CASSHRSSGGSEEQFF.

The chain employs TRBV29-1 and TRBJ2-5; 7 nucleotides match TRBD2. CDR3 size: 13 residues. V was clipped by 7 bases and J by 5 bases; unmatched bases: 10. Germline CDR1 and CDR2: SQVTM and ANQGSEA. The CDR3 nucleotides are TGCAGCGCTGTAAGGGGAGGGCGGGAGACCCAGTACTTC. It is translated as CSAVRGGRETQYF.

The V and J genes are TRBV7-3 and TRBJ1-2, with 7 bases fitting TRBD1. After removal of 0 bases from V and 6 bases from J, the junction contained 7 bases not matched to a gene. In germline, CDR1 is SGHTA, CDR2 FQGTGA. The CDR3 has 15 residues. This CDR3 reads CASSLTRQGLDGYTF. The CDR3 nucleotides read TGTGCCAGCAGCTTAACCCGACAGGGCCTGGATGGCTACACCTTC.

This chain connects TRBV10-3 to TRBJ2-3; D might be TRBD2 (5 bases). CDR1 is ENHRY, CDR2 SYGVKD, per germline. Trimming removed 0 bases at V and 2 bases at J, with 12 bases between. The CDR3 contains 16 residues. CDR3 protein: CAISESWKRATDTQYF. The CDR3, as DNA: TGTGCCATCAGTGAGTCTTGGAAGAGGGCCACAGATACGCAGTATTTT.

V and J are TRBV4-3 and TRBJ2-7; the D gene is possibly TRBD1 (6 bases). This CDR3 has 16 residues. Trimming stripped 4 bases from V and 9 bases from J, with 25 bases between. Germline CDR1 reads LGHNA; CDR2 reads YSLEER. CDR3 in amino acids: CASSRSTGQLRGRQYF. In DNA, the CDR3 is TGCGCCAGCAGCCGCTCGACTGGACAGCTAAGGGGAAGGCAGTACTTC.